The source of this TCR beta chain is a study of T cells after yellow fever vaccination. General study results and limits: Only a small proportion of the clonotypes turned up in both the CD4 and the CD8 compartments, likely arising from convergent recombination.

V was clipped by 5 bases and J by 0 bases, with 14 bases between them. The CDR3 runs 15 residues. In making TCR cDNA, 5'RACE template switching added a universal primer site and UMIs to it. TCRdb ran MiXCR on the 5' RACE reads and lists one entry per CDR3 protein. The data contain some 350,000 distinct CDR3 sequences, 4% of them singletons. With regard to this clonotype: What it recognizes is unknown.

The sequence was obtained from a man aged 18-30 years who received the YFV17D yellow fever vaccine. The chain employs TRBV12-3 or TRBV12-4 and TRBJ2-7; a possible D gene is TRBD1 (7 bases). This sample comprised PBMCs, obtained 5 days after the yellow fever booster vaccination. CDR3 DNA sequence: TGTGCCAGCAGTGGAGGGACAGCCAACTCCTACGAGCAGTACTTC. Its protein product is CASSGGTANSYEQYF.